These 16 T cell receptor beta chains originate from one sample sequenced in a study of T cell responses to AZD1222 COVID-19 vaccine. Data came from immunoSEQ multiplex PCR; TCRdb stores just in-frame clones and leaves some out. The sample holds tens of thousands of clones, 83% seen once. The sample in question was peripheral blood, obtained on day 0 of AZD1222 vaccination. Receptor source: an adult in good health.

The V call is TRBV7-2, the J call TRBJ2-3; D is unclear. V shed 1 base and J shed 6 bases, with 11 bases lying between them. The CDR3 has 14 amino acids. Per germline, CDR1 SGHTA and CDR2 FQGNSA. The CDR3 reads CASSLVGPQDTQYF. The CDR3 DNA is TGTGCCAGCAGCTTAGTCGGCCCACAGGATACGCAGTATTTT.

This clone was counted at least ten times. The chain combines TRBV19 with TRBJ1-6; D unresolved. Germline values: CDR1 LNHDA, CDR2 SQIVND (reference sequence). This CDR3 has 13 amino acids. V lost 5 bases to trimming and J lost 7 bases, with 9 bases between them. The CDR3 loop reads CASSLSKNSPLHF. As DNA, the CDR3 is TGTGCCAGTAGTCTAAGCAAAAATTCACCCCTCCACTTT.

The chain has TRBV10-1 and TRBJ2-2; 9 nucleotides agree with TRBD2. J was trimmed by 0 bases and V by 6 bases; bases with no gene match: 5. This CDR3 spans 16 amino acids. Germline V gene sequence: CDR1 WNHNN, CDR2 SYGVQD (reference sequence). The CDR3 protein is CASRATSGTNTGELFF. CDR3 bases: TGCGCCAGCAGGGCGACTAGCGGTACGAACACCGGGGAGCTGTTTTTT.

The gene calls are TRBV7-3 and TRBJ2-2; 10 bases align to TRBD1. After removal of 5 bases from V and 1 base from J, the junction contained 4 bases not matched to a gene. The CDR3 is made up of 16 amino acids. CDR1 is SGHTA, CDR2 FQGTGA, per germline. CDR3 nucleotide sequence: TGTGCCAGCAGCCCCGGGACAGGGGTGAACACCGGGGAGCTGTTTTTT. It yields the protein CASSPGTGVNTGELFF. Full variable domain (rest looked up from reference TRBV7-3 and TRBJ2-2): GAGVSQTPSNKVTEKGKYVELRCDPISGHTALYWYRQSLGQGPEFLIYFQGTGAADDSGLPNDRFFAVRPEGSVSTLKIQRTERGDSAVYLCASSPGTGVNTGELFFGEGSRLTVL.

This clone was observed once. The chain combines TRBV7-9 with TRBJ2-5; tentatively, D is TRBD2 (5 bases). The CDR3 is 15 residues long. CDR1 is SEHNR, CDR2 FQNEAQ, per germline (reference sequence). Trimming stripped 5 bases from V and 5 bases from J, with 18 bases between. The CDR3 spells CASSTRLSGLETQYF. The CDR3 DNA reads TGTGCCAGCAGCACCCGACTCTCGGGGTTGGAGACCCAGTACTTC.

CDR3 in DNA: TGTGCCAGTAGTATTCCCGGACCCTTAGGTGGCTACACCTTC. This sequence encodes CASSIPGPLGGYTF. V usage is TRBV19 and J usage is TRBJ1-2; D is uncertain. The length of the CDR3 is 14 residues. V lost 3 bases and J 7 bases, leaving 15 bases between the germline ends. CDR1 and CDR2 from the germline V gene are LNHDA and SQIVND (reference sequence). Drawing the rest from reference TRBV19 and TRBJ1-2, the complete variable domain is DGGITQSPKYLFRKEGQNVTLSCEQNLNHDAMYWYRQDPGQGLRLIYYSQIVNDFQKGDIAEGYSVSREKKESFPLTVTSAQKNPTAFYLCASSIPGPLGGYTFGSGTRLTVV.

The V and J genes are TRBV10-2 and TRBJ1-6; a weak D match, TRBD1 (5 bases). The CDR3 runs to 14 residues. Looked up from germline, CDR1 is WSHSY and CDR2 is SAAADI. Trimming cost V 3 bases and J 8 bases, with 11 bases left between them. DNA for the CDR3: TGCGCCAGCAGTGATGGGGGGATCCATTCACCCCTCCACTTT. It specifies CASSDGGIHSPLHF.

The gene calls are TRBV14 and TRBJ1-1; D is perhaps TRBD1 (5 bases). The CDR3 covers 13 residues. V lost 4 bases to trimming and J lost 1 base, with 7 bases between them. Looked up from germline, CDR1 is SGHDN and CDR2 is FVKESK. The CDR3 region is CASSRDRNTEAFF. CDR3 in DNA: TGTGCCAGCAGCCGAGACAGGAACACTGAAGCTTTCTTT.

The chain is built from TRBV6-4 and TRBJ2-3; perhaps TRBD1 as D (5 bases). Per germline, CDR1 MRHNA and CDR2 SNTAGT. Trimming removed 0 bases from V and 4 bases from J, with 8 bases in between. The CDR3 sequence is 14 residues long. This CDR3 reads CASSDSIGADTQYF. The CDR3 DNA sequence: TGTGCCAGCAGTGACTCGATAGGGGCAGATACGCAGTATTTT.

This chain joins TRBV5-4 and TRBJ2-1, with TRBD2 identical over 16 bases. The CDR3 sequence is 18 residues long. V trimming: 6 bases; J trimming: 7 bases; junction bases outside the gene matches: 13. CDR1 is SGHNT, CDR2 YYREEE, per germline (reference sequence). The CDR3 coding sequence is TGTGCCAGCAACCCGCAGGGACTAGCGGGGGGGGTTCTAAATGAGCAGTTCTTC. This translates into CASNPQGLAGGVLNEQFF.

The V gene is TRBV14, the J gene TRBJ1-6; D is ambiguous. Germline loops: CDR1 SGHDN, CDR2 FVKESK. This CDR3 contains 13 residues. V dropped 0 bases and J dropped 6 bases, with 3 bases sitting between them. The CDR3 sequence: CASSQDRNSPLHF. The CDR3 coding sequence is TGTGCCAGCAGCCAAGATCGTAATTCACCCCTCCACTTT.

The chain couples TRBV6-5 to TRBJ2-5; the D is unclear. This CDR3 is built from 13 residues. Per the germline V gene, CDR1 is MNHEY and CDR2 is SVGAGI. Trimming pared 7 bases from V and 2 bases from J, leaving 11 bases between. The CDR3 loop is CASIFDGQETQYF. The CDR3 region has the DNA TGTGCCAGCATCTTCGACGGACAAGAGACCCAGTACTTC.

The gene calls are TRBV19 and TRBJ2-2; D possibly matches TRBD1 or TRBD2 (5 bases each). The CDR3 extends over 16 amino acids. V lost 5 bases, J lost 0 bases, and 13 bases lay in between. CDR1 is LNHDA and CDR2 is SQIVND in the germline V gene (reference sequence). As DNA, the CDR3 is TGTGCCAGTAGTTTTTGGGACGGACCGAACACCGGGGAGCTGTTTTTT. Translated, it gives CASSFWDGPNTGELFF.

This chain links TRBV14 with TRBJ1-2; 10 bases line up with TRBD1. With V trimmed by 3 bases and J by 3 bases, 19 bases remained unmatched. This CDR3 comprises 20 residues. Germline values: CDR1 SGHDN, CDR2 FVKESK. The DNA of the CDR3 is TGTGCCAGCAGCCACGCAAGTCACTACCAGGGACAGGGGATTGACTATGGCTACACCTTC. This translates into CASSHASHYQGQGIDYGYTF.

The rearrangement joins TRBV7-2 to TRBJ2-1; maybe TRBD2 (5 bases). The germline CDR1 and CDR2 sequences are SGHTA and FQGNSA. Trimming cost V 4 bases and J 7 bases, with 14 bases left between them. The CDR3 loop spans 14 amino acids. CDR3 sequence reads: CASSSPGGANEQFF. CDR3 sequence (DNA): TGTGCCAGCAGCTCCCCCGGAGGCGCGAATGAGCAGTTCTTC.

The rearrangement links TRBV29-1 to TRBJ1-2; no firm D call. CDR1 SQVTM and CDR2 ANQGSEA come from the germline V gene. Between the trimmed V and J ends, which lost 3 bases and 1 base, there was a span of 3 bases. There are 11 residues in the CDR3. The CDR3 DNA is TGCAGCGTTGAGATTAACTATGGCTACACCTTC. Amino acid sequence: CSVEINYGYTF.